Listed below are T cell receptor beta chains from one sample, sequenced in a study of blood T cells in healthy people across ages. TCRdb reprocessed the 5' RACE reads with MiXCR, giving one entry per CDR3 protein. The profile shows about 1.8 million distinct CDR3 sequences, about 50% of them singletons. Sequencing was performed on blood. Source of these receptors: a woman between 40 and 50 years old in good health. Each CDR3 is given with its conserved first and last residue. A D gene is named only where the DNA matches it firmly. Clone size, where shown, is once, few, many, or a class for clones that have expanded.

cdr3_length	j_call	d_call	clone_size	v_call	cdr3_aa	cdr3_nt
13	TRBJ1-1	-	-	TRBV25-1	CASTMGGNTEAFF	TGTGCCAGCACCATGGGGGGGAACACTGAAGCTTTCTTT
15	TRBJ2-1	TRBD1	-	TRBV7-2	CASSLDRRSLNEQFF	TGTGCCAGCAGCTTGGACAGGCGATCCCTCAATGAGCAGTTCTTC
12	TRBJ2-4	-	many	TRBV20-1	CSASSPKNIQYF	TGCAGTGCTAGCAGTCCCAAAAACATTCAGTACTTC
15	TRBJ2-7	TRBD2	-	TRBV20-1	CSASSSSGVAYEQYF	TGCAGTGCTAGCTCATCTAGCGGGGTTGCCTACGAGCAGTACTTC
14	TRBJ2-5	TRBD2	-	TRBV6-5	CASIPTSGRETQYF	TGTGCCAGCATTCCCACTAGCGGGAGGGAGACCCAGTACTTC
17	TRBJ2-1	-	few	TRBV29-1	CSTGTGDRRSSYNEQFF	TGCAGCACGGGAACGGGGGATCGCCGGAGCTCCTACAATGAGCAGTTCTTC
14	TRBJ2-7	-	-	TRBV10-3	CAISGGQSSYEQYF	TGTGCCATCAGCGGGGGGCAAAGCTCCTACGAGCAGTACTTC
11	TRBJ2-7	TRBD1	-	TRBV6-5	CASRQGFEQYF	TGTGCCAGCAGACAGGGGTTCGAGCAGTACTTC
16	TRBJ2-3	TRBD2	-	TRBV12-3/TRBV12-4	CASSLGVAGSTDTQYF	TGTGCCAGCAGTTTGGGGGTAGCGGGGAGCACAGATACGCAGTATTTT
15	TRBJ1-2	-	few	TRBV5-1	CASSLRQAGNYGYTF	TGCGCCAGCAGCTTGAGACAGGCCGGCAACTATGGCTACACCTTC
13	TRBJ1-4	TRBD1	-	TRBV20-1	CSAGGGTNEKLFF	TGCAGTGCTGGAGGGGGCACTAATGAAAAACTGTTTTTT
13	TRBJ2-5	-	-	TRBV20-1	CSPKPPAGETQYF	TGCAGTCCTAAACCCCCGGCGGGGGAGACCCAGTACTTC
13	TRBJ2-1	TRBD2	few	TRBV29-1	CSVEPRGTTEQFF	TGCAGCGTTGAACCGCGGGGGACTACCGAGCAGTTCTTC
14	TRBJ2-4	TRBD1	-	TRBV25-1	CASSGTGGLNIQYF	TGTGCCAGCAGTGGGACAGGGGGCCTGAACATTCAGTACTTC
16	TRBJ2-3	TRBD2	-	TRBV5-1	CASNQAGTSGTDTQYF	TGCGCCAGCAATCAAGCCGGGACTAGCGGCACAGATACGCAGTATTTT
16	TRBJ1-5	-	-	TRBV25-1	CASNPGQGNSNQPQHF	TGTGCCAGCAATCCGGGGCAGGGCAATAGCAATCAGCCCCAGCATTTT
14	TRBJ2-5	TRBD1	-	TRBV29-1	CSAARDSTQETQYF	TGCAGCGCGGCTCGGGACAGCACCCAAGAGACCCAGTACTTC
16	TRBJ2-5	-	-	TRBV11-2	CASSLGTKSPQETRYF	TGTGCCAGCAGCTTAGGGACTAAATCCCCCCAGGAGACCCGGTACTTC
16	TRBJ1-2	-	-	TRBV5-1	CASSRQTGGQNYGYTF	TGCGCCAGCAGCAGACAGACAGGCGGTCAGAACTATGGCTACACCTTC
15	TRBJ1-2	TRBD1	-	TRBV6-5	CASKLTGGLGDGYTF	TGTGCCAGCAAGCTGACAGGGGGCTTAGGGGATGGCTACACCTTC
12	TRBJ2-7	TRBD1	few	TRBV2	CASIEGAHEQYF	TGTGCCAGCATTGAGGGGGCGCACGAGCAGTACTTC
21	TRBJ2-6	TRBD1	-	TRBV5-1	CASSLSFGTAYSSSGANVLTF	TGCGCCAGCAGCTTGAGTTTTGGGACAGCGTACTCGAGCTCTGGGGCCAACGTCCTGACTTTC
16	TRBJ2-7	TRBD2	few	TRBV18	CASSPPKLAGGYEQYF	TGTGCCAGCTCACCACCTAAGCTAGCGGGGGGCTACGAGCAGTACTTC
15	TRBJ2-5	-	few	TRBV14	CASSQDAGPSNEQYF	TGTGCCAGCAGCCAAGATGCGGGACCCTCCAATGAGCAGTACTTC
15	TRBJ2-7	-	few	TRBV20-1	CSARDVVGGRNEQYF	TGCAGTGCTAGAGATGTTGTAGGGGGTAGGAACGAGCAGTACTTC
14	TRBJ2-3	TRBD1	few	TRBV2	CAGLTGEATDTQYF	TGTGCCGGCCTAACAGGGGAAGCCACAGATACGCAGTATTTT
14	TRBJ1-2	-	few	TRBV4-3	CASSQGGTYWGYTF	TGCGCCAGCAGCCAAGGGGGGACCTACTGGGGCTACACCTTC
13	TRBJ1-5	-	-	TRBV25-1	CASSEFGNQPQHF	TGTGCCAGCAGTGAATTTGGCAATCAGCCCCAGCATTTT
13	TRBJ1-2	TRBD1	-	TRBV27	CASSPSTGAGYTF	TGTGCCAGCAGCCCATCGACAGGGGCGGGCTACACCTTC
14	TRBJ2-3	-	-	TRBV6-5	CASSYDAGWDTQYF	TGTGCCAGCAGTTACGATGCAGGATGGGATACGCAGTATTTT
11	TRBJ2-5	-	few	TRBV12-3/TRBV12-4	CASSPSSTQYF	TGTGCCAGCAGTCCCTCCTCTACCCAGTACTTC
15	TRBJ2-5	TRBD1	-	TRBV20-1	CSAHRDRGLEETQYF	TGCAGTGCGCACCGGGACAGGGGGCTTGAGGAGACCCAGTACTTC
16	TRBJ1-2	-	few	TRBV6-5	CASSYSFRGRGQGYTF	TGTGCCAGCAGTTACTCATTCCGGGGGCGAGGGCAAGGCTACACCTTC
16	TRBJ1-2	-	-	TRBV5-1	CASSLDDSSTYYGYTF	TGCGCCAGCAGCTTGGATGACAGCAGTACCTACTATGGCTACACCTTC
16	TRBJ2-1	-	few	TRBV27	CASSSAWGSSYNEQFF	TGTGCCAGCAGCAGCGCGTGGGGGAGCTCCTACAATGAGCAGTTCTTC
14	TRBJ1-2	-	few	TRBV7-2	CASSLVAPEYGYTF	TGTGCCAGCAGCTTAGTTGCGCCAGAATATGGCTACACCTTC
14	TRBJ2-7	-	-	TRBV20-1	CSARLPSSYNEQYF	TGCAGTGCTAGGCTCCCCAGTTCCTACAATGAGCAGTACTTC
17	TRBJ2-5	-	-	TRBV6-1	CASSEALGPRARETQYF	TGTGCCAGCAGTGAAGCGCTCGGTCCCCGGGCAAGGGAGACCCAGTACTTC
17	TRBJ2-1	TRBD2	few	TRBV7-7	CASSLEVTSGGSNEQFF	TGTGCTAGCAGCTTAGAGGTTACTAGCGGGGGATCCAATGAGCAGTTCTTC
16	TRBJ1-2	-	few	TRBV4-1	CASSQIRGPSRYGYTF	TGCGCCAGCAGCCAAATCCGCGGCCCGTCCCGCTATGGCTACACCTTC
14	TRBJ2-3	-	-	TRBV5-6	CASSDQGRTDTQYF	TGTGCCAGCAGCGATCAGGGGCGGACAGATACGCAGTATTTT